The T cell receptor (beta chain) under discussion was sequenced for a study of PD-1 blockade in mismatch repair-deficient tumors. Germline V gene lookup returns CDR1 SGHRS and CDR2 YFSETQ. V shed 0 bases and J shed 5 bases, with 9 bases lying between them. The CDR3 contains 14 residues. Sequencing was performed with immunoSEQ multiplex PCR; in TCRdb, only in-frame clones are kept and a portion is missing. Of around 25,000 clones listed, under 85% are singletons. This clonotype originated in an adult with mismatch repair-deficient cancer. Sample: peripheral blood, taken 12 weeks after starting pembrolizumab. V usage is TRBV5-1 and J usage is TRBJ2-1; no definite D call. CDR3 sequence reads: CASSLVGPNNEQFF. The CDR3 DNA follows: TGCGCCAGCAGCTTGGTCGGCCCGAACAATGAGCAGTTCTTC. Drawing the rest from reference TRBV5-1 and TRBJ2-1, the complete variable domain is KAGVTQTPRYLIKTRGQQVTLSCSPISGHRSVSWYQQTPGQGLQFLFEYFSETQRNKGNFPGRFSGRQFSNSRSEMNVSTLELGDSALYLCASSLVGPNNEQFFGPGTRLTVL.